The entry below describes one TCR beta chain. Its antigen remains unidentified. These data originate in a study of identical twins. Study-level findings and limits: Instead of following the same donors, the conclusions were based on cross-sectional statistical analysis.

Every donor was a healthy Caucasian. V lost 2 bases, J lost 0 bases, and 8 bases lay in between. The CDR3 is 16 residues long. The germline V gene encodes CDR1 KGHSH and CDR2 LQKENI. Unique molecular identifiers were present on cDNA, and template switching added a universal primer site. TCRdb reanalysed the 5' RACE reads using MiXCR and keeps one entry per CDR3 protein. In the table there are some 1,600,000 distinct CDR3 sequences, about 32% of which are singletons. The specimen sequenced was cord blood. This sequence originates from a newborn girl in good health. The J gene is TRBJ2-6, the V gene TRBV18; D is ambiguous. The CDR3 is CASSPTSPSGANVLTF. CDR3 bases: TGTGCCAGCTCACCAACAAGTCCCTCTGGGGCCAACGTCCTGACTTTC.